This T cell receptor beta chain was sequenced for a study of CD8+ T cells in alopecia areata. Study information: Oral tofacitinib, 5 to 10 mg twice daily, was given in an open-label trial. Treatment with tofacitinib (6 to 18 months) was followed by 6 months off drug.

Sequencing relied on a cDNA template that was reverse transcribed from extracted RNA. Only in-frame clones appear in the TCRdb table, and some are missing; sequencing was by immunoSEQ multiplex PCR. The sample yields over 200,000 clones, approximately 61% seen once. Whole-study results and caveats: Higher clonality than in normal scalp was seen in lesional scalp, especially alopecia totalis/universalis.

As concerns this clone: Its antigen is undetermined.

Punch biopsies of lesional scalp, plus peripheral blood, were taken from alopecia areata patients. The origin of this receptor is a human donor with alopecia areata. Sequencing used CD4+ T cells sorted from blood, obtained at week 0.

CDR3 residues: CASSLQGDTQYF. The DNA for the CDR3 is TGCGCCAGCAGCTTACAGGGAGATACGCAGTATTTT. The chain carries TRBV5-1 and TRBJ2-3; possibly TRBD1 for D (6 bases). Germline V gene data show CDR1 as SGHRS and CDR2 as YFSETQ. V was trimmed by 2 bases and J by 5 bases, leaving 6 bases between them. This CDR3 comprises 12 residues.